The source of this TCR beta chain is a study of tumor-infiltrating lymphocytes in primary liver carcinoma. As for the study in general: The study obtained roughly 3.5 to 7.13 million productive TCRbeta reads per sample, similar across tissue types.

The authors made TCR beta cDNA from about 500 ng total RNA with a constant-region primer. Three nested multiplex PCR rounds, a slightly modified ARM-PCR, produced the libraries for TCR beta. Two initial PCR rounds of approximately 10 cycles each paired TRBV1-TRBV30 forward primers with a C-beta reverse primer. One entry per CDR3 protein results from TCRdb running MiXCR on the multiplex PCR reads. Of 300,000 to 400,000 distinct CDR3 sequences listed, less than 75% were seen once; the top ten hold approximately 9%. V dropped 6 bases and J dropped 11; count of bases not matched to a gene: 12. CDR3 length: 14 residues. CDR1 and CDR2 (germline): MDHEN, SYDVKM. Both blood RNA, taken from unsorted whole blood, and germline DNA were extracted.

The receptor's source is a man aged 40-55 years with primary liver carcinoma and hepatitis B virus infection. Material for sequencing was peripheral blood. The J gene is TRBJ1-1, the V gene TRBV28, with 10 bases lining up with TRBD1. The CDR3: CASREGRTGGRAFF. As DNA, the CDR3 is TGTGCCAGCAGGGAGGGAAGGACAGGGGGTCGGGCTTTCTTT.